The 7 T cell receptor beta chains below were found in one sample sequenced in a study of technical replicates of blood from a few donors. The data were produced by immunoSEQ multiplex PCR, yet TCRdb's version contains in-frame clones alone and is incomplete. This table holds approximately 65,000 clones, 75% to 90% found once. Sequenced sample: PBMCs. These receptors were taken from a human donor in good health. Some clones in this sample may be carry-over from other donors' samples.

The rearrangement uses TRBV19 and TRBJ1-2; weak D call: TRBD1 (6 bases). V shed 10 bases and J shed 2 bases, with 11 bases lying between them. Germline V gene lookup returns CDR1 LNHDA and CDR2 SQIVND (reference sequence). The CDR3 is made up of 12 amino acids. The CDR3 region is CATEQGNYGYTF. The DNA for the CDR3 is TGTGCCACCGAACAGGGAAACTATGGCTACACCTTC.

This clone was recorded once. The J gene is TRBJ2-1, the V gene TRBV2; 8 bases map to TRBD1. This CDR3 comprises 16 residues. Germline V gene data show CDR1 as SNHLY and CDR2 as FYNNEI. Germline trimming cut 0 bases from V and 9 bases from J; bases unmatched to any gene: 10. CDR3 region: CASSEALGTGPIEQFF. CDR3 in DNA: TGTGCCAGCAGTGAAGCGCTCGGGACAGGCCCAATTGAGCAGTTCTTC.

This clone was counted only a few times. The genes are TRBV2 and TRBJ2-2; D perhaps matches TRBD2 (5 bases). This CDR3 contains 16 residues. Germline assignment: CDR1 SNHLY and CDR2 FYNNEI. Trimming stripped 1 base from V and 1 base from J, with 10 bases between. As DNA, the CDR3 is TGTGCCAGCAGTGAAGGGCTAGCTGAGAACACCGGGGAGCTGTTTTTT. Its translation is CASSEGLAENTGELFF.

The V call is TRBV29-1, the J call TRBJ2-6, with 7 bases that match TRBD1. J gave up 4 bases and V 2 bases, and 2 bases lay outside the gene matches. The CDR3 has 14 residues. The germline gives CDR1 SQVTM, CDR2 ANQGSEA. The CDR3 loop reads CSVETGVGANVLTF. CDR3 nucleotides: TGCAGCGTTGAAACAGGGGTAGGGGCCAACGTCCTGACTTTC.

This clone was seen just once. The chain couples TRBV4-2 to TRBJ2-2; 11 bases map to TRBD2. Per the germline V gene, CDR1 is LGHNA and CDR2 is YNFKEQ. There are 16 residues in the CDR3. Trimming cost V 5 bases and J 6 bases; bases outside gene matches: 8. CDR3 coding DNA: TGTGCCAGCAGCAATAGCGGGAGGGCCATCCCCGGGGAGCTGTTTTTT. Translating it yields CASSNSGRAIPGELFF.

This chain links TRBV6-6 with TRBJ2-7; 7 positions match TRBD2. Unmatched junction bases numbered 8, after V lost 5 bases and J lost 4 bases. Germline V CDR1 and CDR2: MNHNY, SVGAGI (reference sequence). The CDR3 contains 14 residues. The chain's CDR3 is CASSPGGGRYEQYF. The CDR3 DNA reads as TGTGCCAGCAGTCCCGGGGGAGGGAGGTACGAGCAGTACTTC.

This rearrangement joins TRBV18 to TRBJ2-1; 8 bases match TRBD2. CDR3 size: 15 residues. J lost 12 bases, V lost 0 bases, and 10 bases had no gene match. CDR1 and CDR2 from the germline V gene are KGHSH and LQKENI. The CDR3 protein is CASSPPLAGFLGQFF. The CDR3 coding sequence is TGTGCCAGCTCACCACCGTTAGCGGGATTCCTGGGGCAGTTCTTC.